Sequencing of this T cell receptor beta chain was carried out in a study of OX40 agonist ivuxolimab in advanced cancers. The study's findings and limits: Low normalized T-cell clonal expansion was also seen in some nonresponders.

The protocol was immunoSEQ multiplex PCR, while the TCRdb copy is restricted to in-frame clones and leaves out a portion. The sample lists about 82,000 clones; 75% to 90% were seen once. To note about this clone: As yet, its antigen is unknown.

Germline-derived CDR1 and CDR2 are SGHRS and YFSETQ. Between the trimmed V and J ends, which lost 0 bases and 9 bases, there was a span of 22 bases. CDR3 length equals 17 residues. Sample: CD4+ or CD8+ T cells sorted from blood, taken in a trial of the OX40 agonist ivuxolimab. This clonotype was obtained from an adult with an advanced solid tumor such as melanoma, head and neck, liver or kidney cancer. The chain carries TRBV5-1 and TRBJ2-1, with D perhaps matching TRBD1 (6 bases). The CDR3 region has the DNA TGCGCCAGCAGCTTGGGGTCGACAGGCCTCTCGGTGGGTGAGCAGTTCTTC. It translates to CASSLGSTGLSVGEQFF.